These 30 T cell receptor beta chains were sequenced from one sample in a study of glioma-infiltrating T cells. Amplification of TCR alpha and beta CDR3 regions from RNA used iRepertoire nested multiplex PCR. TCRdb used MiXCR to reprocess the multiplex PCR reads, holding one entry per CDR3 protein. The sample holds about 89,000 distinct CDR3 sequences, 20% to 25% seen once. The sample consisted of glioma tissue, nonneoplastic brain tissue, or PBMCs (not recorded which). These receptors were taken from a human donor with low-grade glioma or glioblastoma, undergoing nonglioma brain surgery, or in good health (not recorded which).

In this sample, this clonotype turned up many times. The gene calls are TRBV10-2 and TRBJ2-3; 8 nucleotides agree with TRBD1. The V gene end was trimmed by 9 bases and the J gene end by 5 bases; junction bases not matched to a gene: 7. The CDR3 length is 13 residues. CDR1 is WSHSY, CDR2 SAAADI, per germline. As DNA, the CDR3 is TGCGCCAGTCTACAGGGGGGCTTAGATACGCAGTATTTT. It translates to CASLQGGLDTQYF.

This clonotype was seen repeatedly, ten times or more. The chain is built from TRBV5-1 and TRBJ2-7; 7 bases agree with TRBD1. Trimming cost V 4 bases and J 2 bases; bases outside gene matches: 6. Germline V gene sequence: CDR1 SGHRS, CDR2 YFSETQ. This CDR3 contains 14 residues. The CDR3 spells CASSATGTPYEQYF. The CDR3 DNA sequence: TGCGCCAGCAGCGCGACAGGGACCCCCTACGAGCAGTACTTC.

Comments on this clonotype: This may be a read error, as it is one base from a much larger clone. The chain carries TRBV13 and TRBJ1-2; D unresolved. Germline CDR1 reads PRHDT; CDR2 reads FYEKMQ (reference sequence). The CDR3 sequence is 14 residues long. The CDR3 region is CARSVSPSRDGYTF. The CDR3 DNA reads TGTGCCCGCAGCGTTTCGCCTAGTCGGGATGGCTACACCTTC.

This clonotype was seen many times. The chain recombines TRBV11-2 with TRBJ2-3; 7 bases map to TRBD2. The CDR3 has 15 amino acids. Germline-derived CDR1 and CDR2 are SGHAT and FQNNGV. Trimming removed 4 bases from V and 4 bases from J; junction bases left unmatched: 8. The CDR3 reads CASSSPRLAPDTQYF. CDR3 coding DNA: TGTGCCAGCAGCTCCCCTCGACTAGCTCCAGATACGCAGTATTTT.

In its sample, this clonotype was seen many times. The CDR3, as DNA: TGTGCCAGCAGCAGGACAGGGAAAGTCAAAGAGACCCAGTACTTC. It codes for CASSRTGKVKETQYF. The chain has TRBV12-3 or TRBV12-4 and TRBJ2-5, with 8 bases fitting TRBD1. This CDR3 comprises 15 residues. V lost 6 bases, J lost 3 bases, and 9 bases stayed unmatched.

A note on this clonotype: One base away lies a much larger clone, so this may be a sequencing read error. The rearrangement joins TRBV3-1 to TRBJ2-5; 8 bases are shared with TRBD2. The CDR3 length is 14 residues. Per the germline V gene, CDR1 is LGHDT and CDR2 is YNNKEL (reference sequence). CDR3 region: CASIQDAGGETQYF. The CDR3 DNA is TGTGCCAGCATCCAAGATGCGGGGGGAGAGACCCAGTACTTC.

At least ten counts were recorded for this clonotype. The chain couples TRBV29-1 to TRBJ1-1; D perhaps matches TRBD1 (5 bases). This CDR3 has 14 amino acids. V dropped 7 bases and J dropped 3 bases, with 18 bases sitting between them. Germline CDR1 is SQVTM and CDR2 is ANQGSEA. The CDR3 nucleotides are TGCAGCGCCTACGGTGGGGGTGGCGACACTGAAGCTTTCTTT. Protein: CSAYGGGGDTEAFF.

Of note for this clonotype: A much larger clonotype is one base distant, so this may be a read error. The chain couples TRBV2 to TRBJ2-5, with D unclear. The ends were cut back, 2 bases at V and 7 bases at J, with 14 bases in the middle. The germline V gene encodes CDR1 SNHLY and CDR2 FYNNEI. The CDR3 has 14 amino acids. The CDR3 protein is CASSEWASSATQYF. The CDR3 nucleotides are TGTGCCAGCAGTGAATGGGCTTCCTCTGCGACCCAGTACTTC.

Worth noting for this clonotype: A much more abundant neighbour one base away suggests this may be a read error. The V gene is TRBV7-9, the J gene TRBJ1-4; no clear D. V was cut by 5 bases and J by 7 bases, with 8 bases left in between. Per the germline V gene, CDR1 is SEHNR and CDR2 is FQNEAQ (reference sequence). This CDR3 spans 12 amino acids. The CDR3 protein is CASSPLPEKLFF. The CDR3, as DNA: TGTGCCAGCAGCCCCCTCCCTGAAAAACTGTTTTTT.

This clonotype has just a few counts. CDR3 coding DNA: TGTGCCAGTAGTATCATAGCGGGGAGAAATGAGCAGTTCTTC. Amino acid sequence: CASSIIAGRNEQFF. The chain has TRBV19 and TRBJ2-1; 8 bases agree with TRBD2. V gave up 3 bases and J gave up 7 bases; unmatched junction bases: 5. This CDR3 region has 14 residues. Germline CDR1 LNHDA, CDR2 SQIVND (reference sequence).

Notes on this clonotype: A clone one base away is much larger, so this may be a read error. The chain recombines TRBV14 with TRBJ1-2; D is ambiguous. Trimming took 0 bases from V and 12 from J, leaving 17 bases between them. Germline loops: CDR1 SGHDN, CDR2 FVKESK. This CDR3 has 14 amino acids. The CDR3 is CASSQDLVHGGHTF. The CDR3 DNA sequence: TGTGCCAGCAGCCAAGATCTAGTACACGGCGGCCACACCTTC.

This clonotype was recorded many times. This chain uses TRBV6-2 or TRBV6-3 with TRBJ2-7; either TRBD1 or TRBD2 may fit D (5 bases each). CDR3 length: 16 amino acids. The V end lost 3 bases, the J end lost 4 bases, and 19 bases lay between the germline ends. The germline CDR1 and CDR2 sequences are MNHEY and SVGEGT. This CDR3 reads CASSYGAAGGRYEQYF. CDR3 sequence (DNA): TGTGCCAGCAGTTATGGGGCGGCGGGCGGACGATACGAGCAGTACTTC.

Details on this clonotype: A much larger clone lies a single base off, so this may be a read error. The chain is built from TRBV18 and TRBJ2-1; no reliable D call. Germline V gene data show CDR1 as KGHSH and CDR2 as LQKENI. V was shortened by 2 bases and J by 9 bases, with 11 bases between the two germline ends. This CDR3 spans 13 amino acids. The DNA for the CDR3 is TGTGCCAGCTCACCAAGCATTAACTCTGAGCAGTTCTTC. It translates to CASSPSINSEQFF.

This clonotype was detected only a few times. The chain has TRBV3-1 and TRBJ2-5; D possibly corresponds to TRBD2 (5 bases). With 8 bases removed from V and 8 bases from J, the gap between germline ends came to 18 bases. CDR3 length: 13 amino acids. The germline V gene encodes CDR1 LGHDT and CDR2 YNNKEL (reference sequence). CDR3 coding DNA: TGTGCCAGCGGGGTGGCGGGTCGGTCCACCCAGTACTTC. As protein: CASGVAGRSTQYF.

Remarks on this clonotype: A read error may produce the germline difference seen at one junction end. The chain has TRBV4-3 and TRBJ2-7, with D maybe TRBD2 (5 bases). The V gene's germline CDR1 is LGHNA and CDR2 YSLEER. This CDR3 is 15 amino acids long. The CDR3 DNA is TGCGCCGGCAGCCAAGCGGAAATCCATGGCTACGAGCAGTACTTC. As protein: CAGSQAEIHGYEQYF.

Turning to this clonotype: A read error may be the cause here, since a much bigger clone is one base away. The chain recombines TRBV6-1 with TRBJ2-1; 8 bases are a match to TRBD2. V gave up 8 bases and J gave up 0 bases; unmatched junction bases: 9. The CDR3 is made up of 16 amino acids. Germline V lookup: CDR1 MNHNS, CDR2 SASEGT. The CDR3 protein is CASSQTGTSSYNEQFF. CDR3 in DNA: TGTGCCAGCTCACAAACCGGGACTAGCTCCTACAATGAGCAGTTCTTC.

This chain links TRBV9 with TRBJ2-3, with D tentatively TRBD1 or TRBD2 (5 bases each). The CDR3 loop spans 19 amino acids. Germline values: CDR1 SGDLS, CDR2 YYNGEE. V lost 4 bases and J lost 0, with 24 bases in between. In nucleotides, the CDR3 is TGTGCCAGCAGCTCGGACGGGTCCACCGGGACCTCTAGCACAGATACGCAGTATTTT. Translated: CASSSDGSTGTSSTDTQYF.

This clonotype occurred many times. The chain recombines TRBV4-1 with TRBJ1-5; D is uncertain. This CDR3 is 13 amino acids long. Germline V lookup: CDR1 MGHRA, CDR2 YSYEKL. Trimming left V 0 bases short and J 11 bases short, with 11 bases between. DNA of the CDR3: TGCGCCAGCAGCCAAGATCGGAGGGAAGCCCAGCATTTT. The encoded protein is CASSQDRREAQHF.

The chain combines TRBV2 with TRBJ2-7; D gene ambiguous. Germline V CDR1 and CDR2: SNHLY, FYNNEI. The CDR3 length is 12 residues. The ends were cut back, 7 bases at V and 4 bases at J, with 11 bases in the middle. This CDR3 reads CASMQAAYEQYF. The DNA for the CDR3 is TGTGCCAGCATGCAGGCAGCGTACGAGCAGTACTTC.

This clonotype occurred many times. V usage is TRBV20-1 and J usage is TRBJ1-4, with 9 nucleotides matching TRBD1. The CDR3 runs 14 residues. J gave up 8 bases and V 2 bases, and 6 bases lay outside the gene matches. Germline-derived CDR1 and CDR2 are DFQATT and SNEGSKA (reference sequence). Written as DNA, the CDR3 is TGCAGTGCTAGATACAGGACAGGGGACGAAAAACTGTTTTTT. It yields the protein CSARYRTGDEKLFF.

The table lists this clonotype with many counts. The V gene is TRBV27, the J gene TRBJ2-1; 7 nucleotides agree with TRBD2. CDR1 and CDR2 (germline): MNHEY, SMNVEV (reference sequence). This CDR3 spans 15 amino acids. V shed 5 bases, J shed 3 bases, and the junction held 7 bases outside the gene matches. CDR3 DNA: TGTGCCAGCAGTCGAGAGCGGGGCATCTACAATGAGCAGTTCTTC. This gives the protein CASSRERGIYNEQFF.

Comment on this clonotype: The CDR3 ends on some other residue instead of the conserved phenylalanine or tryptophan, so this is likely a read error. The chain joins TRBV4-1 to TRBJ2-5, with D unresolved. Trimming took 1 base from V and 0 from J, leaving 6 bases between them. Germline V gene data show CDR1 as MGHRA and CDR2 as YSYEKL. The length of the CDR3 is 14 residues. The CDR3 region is CASSQGSYQETQYL. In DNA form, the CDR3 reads TGCGCCAGCAGCCAAGGCTCGTACCAAGAGACCCAGTACCTC.

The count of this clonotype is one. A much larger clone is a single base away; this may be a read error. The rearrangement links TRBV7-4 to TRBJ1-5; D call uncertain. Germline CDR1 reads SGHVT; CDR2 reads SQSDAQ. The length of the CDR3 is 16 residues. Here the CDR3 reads CASSFFGRYSDQPQHF. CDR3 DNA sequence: TGTGCCAGCAGCTTCTTTGGGCGTTATAGCGATCAGCCCCAGCATTTT.

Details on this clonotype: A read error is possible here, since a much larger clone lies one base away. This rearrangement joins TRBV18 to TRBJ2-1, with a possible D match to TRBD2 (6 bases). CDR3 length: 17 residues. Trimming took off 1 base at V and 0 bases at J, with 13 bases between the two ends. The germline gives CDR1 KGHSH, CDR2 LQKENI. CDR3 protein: CASSPRSTGSSYNEQFF. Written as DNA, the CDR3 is TGTGCCAGCTCACCACGTTCTACCGGGAGCTCCTACAATGAGCAGTTCTTC.

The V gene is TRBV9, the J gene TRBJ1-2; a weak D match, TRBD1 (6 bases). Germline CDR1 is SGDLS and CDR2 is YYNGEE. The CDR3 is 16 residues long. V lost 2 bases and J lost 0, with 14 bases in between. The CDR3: CASSVQTGDSNYGYTF. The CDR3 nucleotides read TGTGCCAGCAGCGTTCAGACAGGCGACTCTAACTATGGCTACACCTTC. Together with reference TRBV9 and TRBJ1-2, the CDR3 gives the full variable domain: DSGVTQTPKHLITATGQRVTLRCSPRSGDLSVYWYQQSLDQGLQFLIQYYNGEERAKGNILERFSAQQFPDLHSELNLSSLELGDSALYFCASSVQTGDSNYGYTFGSGTRLTVV.

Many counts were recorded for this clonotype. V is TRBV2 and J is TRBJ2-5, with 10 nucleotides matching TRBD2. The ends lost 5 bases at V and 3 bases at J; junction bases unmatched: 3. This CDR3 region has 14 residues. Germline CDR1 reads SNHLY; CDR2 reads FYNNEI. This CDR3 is CASSRTSGKETQYF. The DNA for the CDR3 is TGTGCCAGCAGTAGGACTAGCGGCAAAGAGACCCAGTACTTC.

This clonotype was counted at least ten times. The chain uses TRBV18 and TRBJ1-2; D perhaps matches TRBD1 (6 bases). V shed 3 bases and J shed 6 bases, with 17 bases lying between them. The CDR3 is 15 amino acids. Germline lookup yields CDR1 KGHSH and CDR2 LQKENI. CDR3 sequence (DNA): TGTGCCAGCTCACCCAAGTCAGGCGACAGGAATGGCTACACCTTC. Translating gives CASSPKSGDRNGYTF.

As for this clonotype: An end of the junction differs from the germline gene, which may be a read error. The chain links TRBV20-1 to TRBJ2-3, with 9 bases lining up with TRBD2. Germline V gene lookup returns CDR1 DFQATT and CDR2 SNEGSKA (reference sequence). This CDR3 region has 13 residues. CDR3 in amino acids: CSVQGLAADTKYF. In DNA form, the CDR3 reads TGCAGTGTTCAGGGACTAGCTGCAGATACGAAGTATTTT.

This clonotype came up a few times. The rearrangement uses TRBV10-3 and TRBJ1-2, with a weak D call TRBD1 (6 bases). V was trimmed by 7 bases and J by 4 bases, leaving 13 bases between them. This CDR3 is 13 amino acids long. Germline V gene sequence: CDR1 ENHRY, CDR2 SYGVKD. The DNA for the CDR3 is TGTGCCATCACCAGGACAGAAGCCTATGGCTACACCTTC. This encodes CAITRTEAYGYTF.

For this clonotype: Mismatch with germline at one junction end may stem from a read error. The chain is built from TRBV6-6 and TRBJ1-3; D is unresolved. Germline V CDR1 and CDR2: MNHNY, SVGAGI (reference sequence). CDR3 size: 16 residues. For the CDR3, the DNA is TGTGCCAGCAGTTACAGCAAAAGCCACTCTGGAAACACCACATATTTT. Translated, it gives CASSYSKSHSGNTTYF.